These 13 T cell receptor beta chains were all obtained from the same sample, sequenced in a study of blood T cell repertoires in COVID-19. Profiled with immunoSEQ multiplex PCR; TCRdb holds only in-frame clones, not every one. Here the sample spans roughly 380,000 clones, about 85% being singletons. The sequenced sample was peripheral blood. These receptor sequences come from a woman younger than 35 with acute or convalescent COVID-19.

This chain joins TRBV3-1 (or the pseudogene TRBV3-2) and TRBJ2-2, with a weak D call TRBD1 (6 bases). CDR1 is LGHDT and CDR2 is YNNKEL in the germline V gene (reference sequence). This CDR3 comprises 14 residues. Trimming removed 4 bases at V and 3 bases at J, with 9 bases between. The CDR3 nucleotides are TGTGCCAGCAGCCGGGGACAAGACACCGGGGAGCTGTTTTTT. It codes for CASSRGQDTGELFF.

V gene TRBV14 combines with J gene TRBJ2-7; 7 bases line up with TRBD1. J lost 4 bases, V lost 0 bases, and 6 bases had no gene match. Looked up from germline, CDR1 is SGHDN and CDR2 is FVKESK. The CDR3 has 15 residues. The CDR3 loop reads CASSQDEARGYEQYF. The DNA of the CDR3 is TGTGCCAGCAGCCAAGATGAAGCCAGGGGGTACGAGCAGTACTTC.

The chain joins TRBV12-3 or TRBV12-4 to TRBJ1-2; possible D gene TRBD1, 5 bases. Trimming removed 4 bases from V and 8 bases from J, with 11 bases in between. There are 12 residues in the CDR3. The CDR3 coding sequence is TGTGCCAGCAGTTATGACAGAAGGGGCTACACCTTC. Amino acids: CASSYDRRGYTF.

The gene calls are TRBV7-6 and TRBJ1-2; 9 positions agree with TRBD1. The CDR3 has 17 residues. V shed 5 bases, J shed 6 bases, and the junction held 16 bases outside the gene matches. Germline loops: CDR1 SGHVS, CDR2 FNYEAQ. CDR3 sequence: CASSLPRPGTGFDGYTF. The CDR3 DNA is TGTGCCAGCAGCCTCCCCCGTCCCGGGACAGGGTTCGATGGCTACACCTTC.

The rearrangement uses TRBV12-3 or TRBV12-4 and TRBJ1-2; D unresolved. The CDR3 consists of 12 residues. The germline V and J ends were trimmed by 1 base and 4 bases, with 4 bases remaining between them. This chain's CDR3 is CASSLDTYGYTF. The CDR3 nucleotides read TGTGCCAGCAGTTTAGACACCTATGGCTACACCTTC.

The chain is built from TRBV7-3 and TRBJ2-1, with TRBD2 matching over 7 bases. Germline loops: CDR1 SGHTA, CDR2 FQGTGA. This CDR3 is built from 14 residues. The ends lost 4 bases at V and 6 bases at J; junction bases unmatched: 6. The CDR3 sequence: CASSSGGRFNEQFF. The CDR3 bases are TGTGCCAGCAGCTCCGGCGGGAGATTCAATGAGCAGTTCTTC.

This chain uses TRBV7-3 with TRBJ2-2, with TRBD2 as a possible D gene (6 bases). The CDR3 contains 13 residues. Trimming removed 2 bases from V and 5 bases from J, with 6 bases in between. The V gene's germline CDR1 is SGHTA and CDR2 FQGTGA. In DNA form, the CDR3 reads TGTGCCAGCAGCTTACGGGAGACCGGGGAGCTGTTTTTT. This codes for CASSLRETGELFF.

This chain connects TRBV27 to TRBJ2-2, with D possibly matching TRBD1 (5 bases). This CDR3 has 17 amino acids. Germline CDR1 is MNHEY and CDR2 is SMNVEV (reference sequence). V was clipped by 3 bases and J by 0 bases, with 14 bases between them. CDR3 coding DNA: TGTGCCAGCAGTTTCAGGGCTCTAATCGCGAACACCGGGGAGCTGTTTTTT. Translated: CASSFRALIANTGELFF.

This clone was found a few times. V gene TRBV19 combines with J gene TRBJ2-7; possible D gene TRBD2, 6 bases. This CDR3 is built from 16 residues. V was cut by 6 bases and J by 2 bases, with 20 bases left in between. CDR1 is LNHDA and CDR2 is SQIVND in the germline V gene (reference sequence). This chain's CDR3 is CASSPLRRGSAYEQYF. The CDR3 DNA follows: TGTGCCAGTAGCCCCCTAAGGCGGGGAAGCGCCTACGAGCAGTACTTC.

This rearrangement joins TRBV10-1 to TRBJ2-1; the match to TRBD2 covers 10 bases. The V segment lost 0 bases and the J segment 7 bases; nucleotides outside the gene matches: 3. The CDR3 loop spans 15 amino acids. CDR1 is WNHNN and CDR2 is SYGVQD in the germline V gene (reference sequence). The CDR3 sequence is CASSESLAGWNEQFF. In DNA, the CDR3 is TGCGCCAGCAGTGAGTCACTAGCGGGATGGAATGAGCAGTTCTTC.

The CDR3 nucleotides read TGTGCCAGCAGCCTTACAGGGGGCGGCAATCAGCCCCAGCATTTT. It encodes CASSLTGGGNQPQHF. The V gene is TRBV11-2, the J gene TRBJ1-5; 9 nucleotides align to TRBD1. CDR1 SGHAT and CDR2 FQNNGV come from the germline V gene. The length of the CDR3 is 15 residues. The V gene end was trimmed by 5 bases and the J gene end by 2 bases; junction bases not matched to a gene: 4.

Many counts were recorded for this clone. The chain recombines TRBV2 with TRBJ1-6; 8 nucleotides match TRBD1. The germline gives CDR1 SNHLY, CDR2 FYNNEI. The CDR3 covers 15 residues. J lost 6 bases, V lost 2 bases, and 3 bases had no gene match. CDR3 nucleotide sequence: TGTGCCAGCAGTGAAAGGACAGGGACTAATTCACCCCTCCACTTT. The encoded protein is CASSERTGTNSPLHF.

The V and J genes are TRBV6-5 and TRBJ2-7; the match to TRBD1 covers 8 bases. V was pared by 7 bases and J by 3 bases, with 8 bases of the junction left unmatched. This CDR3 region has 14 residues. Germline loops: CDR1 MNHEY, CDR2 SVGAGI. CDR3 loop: CASTLGQGSYEQYF. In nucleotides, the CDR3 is TGTGCCAGCACCCTAGGACAGGGTAGCTACGAGCAGTACTTC.